This T cell receptor beta chain is drawn from a study of cytomegalovirus exposure and HLA in healthy donors. Study-level points and caveats: Immune exposure information comprised only CMV serostatus. TCR beta chains associated with HLA were, in a later analysis, more clonally expanded than equally common others.

The primer mix had 60 Vbeta and 13 Jbeta primers. The repertoire was sequenced with immunoSEQ multiplex PCR; TCRdb's copy has only in-frame clones and lacks some. The sample has more than 100,000 clones; around 80% are singletons. On this clone: Its matching antigen is unknown.

This CDR3 has 15 amino acids. Germline V gives CDR1 SGHRS, CDR2 YFSETQ. V lost 0 bases and J 5 bases, leaving 12 bases between the germline ends. The sample taken for sequencing was PBMCs. This chain uses TRBV5-1 with TRBJ1-5; tentatively, D is TRBD1 (5 bases). The sequence was collected from a man aged 30 to 45 in good health and CMV-seronegative. The CDR3 loop reads CASSLVGGSDQPQHF. The CDR3 DNA follows: TGCGCCAGCAGCTTGGTTGGGGGGAGCGATCAGCCCCAGCATTTT. The whole variable domain, filled in from reference TRBV5-1 and TRBJ1-5, reads KAGVTQTPRYLIKTRGQQVTLSCSPISGHRSVSWYQQTPGQGLQFLFEYFSETQRNKGNFPGRFSGRQFSNSRSEMNVSTLELGDSALYLCASSLVGGSDQPQHFGDGTRLSIL.